Listed here are 8 T cell receptor beta chains from one sample, sequenced in a study of early stage breast cancer tumors (dated by TCRdb to the late 2010s). Receptor amplification or capture employed the immunoSEQ multiplex PCR assay. TCRdb mirrors the immuneACCESS table, restricted to in-frame sequences. Some clones are absent from its copies; in checked studies, under half trace to an unresolved V gene, and the reason for the others is unknown. This sample has about 29,000 clones in its table, and roughly four fifths of those were observed once. The ten biggest clones cover over 8.5% of the sample. Sequencing used blood. These receptor sequences come from a person aged 45 to 59 with breast cancer.

V is TRBV19 and J is TRBJ1-1; D gene uncertain. CDR1 is LNHDA and CDR2 is SQIVND in the germline V gene (reference sequence). The V end was cut by 4 bases, the J end by 4 bases, with 10 bases between. The CDR3 has 13 amino acids. CDR3 residues: CASSREGSTEAFF. For the CDR3, the DNA is TGTGCCAGTAGTAGAGAGGGTTCCACTGAAGCTTTCTTT.

The rearrangement joins TRBV11-1 to TRBJ1-6; D gene uncertain. The CDR3 sequence is 13 residues long. Trimming removed 4 bases at V and 6 bases at J, with 7 bases between. Germline V gene lookup returns CDR1 SGHAT and CDR2 FQDESV (reference sequence). The CDR3 nucleotides are TGTGCCAGCAGCTCCCTTCGTAATTCACCCCTCCACTTT. It yields the protein CASSSLRNSPLHF.

The chain is built from TRBV5-1 and TRBJ2-2, with a weak D call TRBD2 (5 bases). CDR3 length: 16 amino acids. Per germline, CDR1 SGHRS and CDR2 YFSETQ. Between the trimmed V and J ends, which lost 4 bases and 4 bases, there was a span of 17 bases. CDR3 nucleotides: TGCGCCAGCAGCCCTCTGGCGGGTCGAAGCACCGGGGAGCTGTTTTTT. Its translation: CASSPLAGRSTGELFF. The full variable domain, rest sourced from reference TRBV5-1 and TRBJ2-2, is KAGVTQTPRYLIKTRGQQVTLSCSPISGHRSVSWYQQTPGQGLQFLFEYFSETQRNKGNFPGRFSGRQFSNSRSEMNVSTLELGDSALYLCASSPLAGRSTGELFFGEGSRLTVL.

The CDR3 loop is CASSRLQTGELFF. CDR3 nucleotide sequence: TGTGCCAGCAGCCGACTACAAACCGGGGAGCTGTTTTTT. V gene TRBV7-9 combines with J gene TRBJ2-2, with a tentative D call TRBD2 (5 bases). Germline values: CDR1 SEHNR, CDR2 FQNEAQ (reference sequence). Deletions cut 5 bases from V and 5 bases from J, with 9 bases between. The CDR3 loop spans 13 amino acids.

This clone has just one count. The chain is built from TRBV5-1 and TRBJ1-1; 9 bases are shared with TRBD1. J gave up 4 bases and V 4 bases, and 5 bases lay outside the gene matches. The CDR3 loop spans 14 amino acids. Germline V gene lookup returns CDR1 SGHRS and CDR2 YFSETQ. Written as DNA, the CDR3 is TGCGCCAGCAGCGTGGGACAGGGCGGCACTGAAGCTTTCTTT. It translates to CASSVGQGGTEAFF.

The CDR3 nucleotides are TGCGCCAGCAGCCAATCATCCGGGACAGGCTTAACTGAAGCTTTCTTT. This encodes CASSQSSGTGLTEAFF. The V call is TRBV4-3, the J call TRBJ1-1; the match to TRBD1 covers 8 bases. The CDR3 covers 16 residues. V shed 2 bases and J 5 bases; nucleotides not matched to a gene: 10. From germline, CDR1 is LGHNA and CDR2 YSLEER.

The J gene is TRBJ2-7, the V gene TRBV6-5; D is perhaps TRBD2 (5 bases). The germline CDR1 and CDR2 sequences are MNHEY and SVGAGI. V was pared by 7 bases and J by 2 bases, with 12 bases between. This CDR3 has 13 residues. This CDR3 reads CASIGSVAYEQYF. The CDR3 DNA is TGTGCCAGCATAGGGAGTGTCGCCTACGAGCAGTACTTC.

The chain uses TRBV5-8 and TRBJ2-5; D is undetermined. CDR3 length equals 14 residues. Germline CDR1 and CDR2: SGHTS and YDEGEE. Trimming cost V 0 bases and J 4 bases, with 10 bases left between them. CDR3 protein: CASSLVGRPETQYF. The CDR3 DNA is TGTGCCAGCAGCTTGGTCGGCAGGCCAGAGACCCAGTACTTC.